This note documents a single TCR beta chain sequence. The antigen is not known. The sample originates from a study of OX40 agonist ivuxolimab in advanced cancers. Study-level information: Subjects had a mean age of around 63 years, with a range of about 23 to 79; roughly 83% were male. The study's findings and limits: CD4+ T cells averaged fewer expanded clones than CD8+ T cells. Antigen specificity remained undetermined for the expanded peripheral T cells.

Germline V CDR1 and CDR2: SEHNR, FQNEAQ (reference sequence). The V and J ends lost 5 bases and 2 bases respectively, with 18 bases between them. The CDR3 contains 16 residues. Sequencing was performed with immunoSEQ multiplex PCR; in TCRdb, only in-frame clones are kept and a portion is missing. Altogether approximately 60,000 clones are present, approximately 84% being singletons, with the ten largest covering around 9.5%. The timepoints at which blood was sampled were baseline, cycle 4 day 1, and cycle 7 day 1. V gene TRBV7-9 combines with J gene TRBJ1-1; the D gene is possibly TRBD1 (6 bases). This sequence was found in an adult with an advanced solid tumor such as melanoma, head and neck, liver or kidney cancer. Here the sequenced sample was CD4+ or CD8+ T cells sorted from blood, taken in a trial of the OX40 agonist ivuxolimab. DNA of the CDR3: TGTGCCAGCAGCCGTCCAGGAGGGGGAGGAAACACTGAAGCTTTCTTT. As protein: CASSRPGGGGNTEAFF.